Shown below are 15 T cell receptor beta chains from a single sample sequenced in a study of blood T cell repertoires in COVID-19. Generated by immunoSEQ multiplex PCR, the TCRdb table keeps only in-frame clones and is missing some. The sample includes 95,000 to 150,000 clones, 86% of them seen just once. Sequenced sample: peripheral blood. Receptors originate from a middle-aged man with acute or convalescent COVID-19.

The gene calls are TRBV30 and TRBJ1-1; D unclear. CDR3 length: 13 amino acids. Per germline, CDR1 GTSNPN and CDR2 SVGIG (reference sequence). Trimming left V 3 bases short and J 1 base short, with 9 bases between. In DNA, the CDR3 is TGTGCCTGGAGGGAGGACGGGAACACTGAAGCTTTCTTT. Translated, it gives CAWREDGNTEAFF.

The rearrangement uses TRBV4-2 and TRBJ1-1, with D perhaps TRBD1 (5 bases). Germline V gene lookup returns CDR1 LGHNA and CDR2 YNFKEQ. V was pared by 2 bases and J by 5 bases, with 12 bases between. The CDR3 is made up of 14 amino acids. The CDR3 spells CASSQYQGGTEAFF. DNA for the CDR3: TGTGCCAGCAGCCAATATCAGGGTGGTACTGAAGCTTTCTTT.

CDR3 amino acids: CASSSTTGNQPQHF. CDR3 coding DNA: TGTGCCAGCAGCTCGACGACGGGGAATCAGCCCCAGCATTTT. This chain joins TRBV7-9 and TRBJ1-5; D is ambiguous. Trimming took 4 bases from V and 4 from J, leaving 11 bases between them. CDR3 length equals 14 residues. The V gene's germline CDR1 is SEHNR and CDR2 FQNEAQ (reference sequence).

The J gene is TRBJ2-2, the V gene TRBV30; a possible D gene is TRBD1 (5 bases). This CDR3 contains 13 residues. Germline V gene sequence: CDR1 GTSNPN, CDR2 SVGIG (reference sequence). V was shortened by 3 bases and J by 8 bases, with 13 bases between the two germline ends. The CDR3 DNA is TGTGCCTGGAGGGGGCAGCCTGGGGGGGAGCTGTTTTTT. It encodes CAWRGQPGGELFF.

This clone was seen once. The gene calls are TRBV30 and TRBJ2-3, with TRBD2 matching over 8 bases. The V and J ends lost 1 base and 0 bases, in that order; junction bases with no gene match: 6. This CDR3 has 16 residues. The germline gives CDR1 GTSNPN, CDR2 SVGIG (reference sequence). The CDR3 nucleotides read TGTGCCTGGAGTGAACTAGCGGCCCTCAGCACAGATACGCAGTATTTT. Amino acids: CAWSELAALSTDTQYF.

The rearrangement links TRBV27 to TRBJ1-5, with D possibly TRBD1 on 5 matching bases. Looked up from germline, CDR1 is MNHEY and CDR2 is SMNVEV (reference sequence). The germline V and J ends were trimmed by 6 bases and 4 bases, with 13 bases remaining between them. The CDR3 consists of 14 residues. CDR3 DNA: TGTGCCAGCAGCAACTTACGGGGGAATCAGCCCCAGCATTTT. Translation gives CASSNLRGNQPQHF.

This sequence joins TRBV7-9 and TRBJ2-1; the D gene is possibly TRBD2 (5 bases). CDR1 is SEHNR and CDR2 is FQNEAQ in the germline V gene (reference sequence). V dropped 5 bases and J dropped 4 bases, with 9 bases sitting between them. CDR3 length: 13 amino acids. The CDR3 DNA reads as TGTGCCAGCAGCCGGGGAGAGTACAATGAGCAGTTCTTC. Translated, it gives CASSRGEYNEQFF.

The chain recombines TRBV19 with TRBJ1-1, with 7 bases that match TRBD1. The ends lost 5 bases at V and 0 bases at J; junction bases unmatched: 6. This CDR3 spans 15 amino acids. CDR1 and CDR2 (germline): LNHDA, SQIVND (reference sequence). CDR3 sequence (DNA): TGTGCCAGTAGTGGGGGACAGCGCCTGAACACTGAAGCTTTCTTT. Translation gives CASSGGQRLNTEAFF.

V usage is TRBV6-5 and J usage is TRBJ2-7; D might be TRBD2 (6 bases). Germline V gene sequence: CDR1 MNHEY, CDR2 SVGAGI. Trimming removed 6 bases from V and 3 bases from J, with 12 bases in between. The CDR3 consists of 13 residues. Here the CDR3 reads CASRKSSDYEQYF. Here the CDR3 DNA reads TGTGCCAGCAGGAAGTCTAGCGACTACGAGCAGTACTTC.

The table lists this clone with a count of one. This rearrangement joins TRBV6-5 to TRBJ2-3, with 8 positions matching TRBD1. This CDR3 has 15 residues. The V gene's germline CDR1 is MNHEY and CDR2 SVGAGI. V gave up 6 bases and J gave up 3 bases; unmatched junction bases: 8. For the CDR3, the DNA is TGTGCCAGCAGCCCCGGGACAGGAGGGACAGATACGCAGTATTTT. It translates to CASSPGTGGTDTQYF.

The rearrangement uses TRBV6-2 or TRBV6-3 and TRBJ2-1; TRBD2 agrees at 13 bases. CDR3 length: 17 residues. Germline V CDR1 and CDR2: MNHEY, SVGEGT. Trimming took 2 bases from V and 8 from J; bases not matched to a gene: 9. This CDR3 is CASSYTPGLAGEDEQFF. The CDR3 DNA follows: TGTGCCAGCAGTTACACCCCAGGACTAGCGGGGGAGGATGAGCAGTTCTTC.

This chain links TRBV10-1 with TRBJ2-7, with a weak D call TRBD1 (7 bases). Trimming removed 7 bases at V and 7 bases at J, with 17 bases between. The CDR3 is made up of 13 amino acids. CDR1 is WNHNN and CDR2 is SYGVQD in the germline V gene (reference sequence). In DNA form, the CDR3 reads TGCGCCAGCAAGACCGACCCAGGGGGGGAGCAGTACTTC. This encodes CASKTDPGGEQYF.

The chain carries TRBV27 and TRBJ1-3; perhaps TRBD1 as D (5 bases). The germline V gene encodes CDR1 MNHEY and CDR2 SMNVEV (reference sequence). V was shortened by 5 bases and J by 0 bases, with 20 bases between the two germline ends. The CDR3 extends over 18 amino acids. CDR3 bases: TGTGCCAGCAGTCACACCAGGGACGGGACTATCTCTGGAAACACCATATATTTT. This translates into CASSHTRDGTISGNTIYF.

In DNA form, the CDR3 reads TGTGCCAGTAGTATACCCGGGGGAGTCCATGAGCAGTTCTTC. Amino acids: CASSIPGGVHEQFF. This chain connects TRBV19 to TRBJ2-1; TRBD2 might be the D (6 bases). The CDR3 sequence is 14 residues long. CDR1 and CDR2 (germline): LNHDA, SQIVND (reference sequence). V was shortened by 2 bases and J by 8 bases, with 13 bases between the two germline ends.

This rearrangement joins TRBV28 to TRBJ1-5; TRBD1 aligns across 8 bases. The CDR3 contains 21 residues. CDR1 and CDR2 from the germline V gene are MDHEN and SYDVKM. The J segment lost 0 bases and the V segment lost 6 bases, leaving 22 bases of the junction unmatched. CDR3 nucleotide sequence: TGTGCCAGCAGCTGGCCTAGGGGCGGACAGGGAACGGTATATAGCAATCAGCCCCAGCATTTT. It translates to CASSWPRGGQGTVYSNQPQHF.